This is a list of T cell receptor beta chains from one sample in a study of cytomegalovirus exposure and HLA in healthy donors. Assay: immunoSEQ multiplex PCR; the TCRdb copy retains only in-frame clones and omits some. The sample carries a few hundred thousand clones, just over 85% recorded once. Sequenced input: PBMCs. All receptors come from a woman between 18 and 29 years old in good health and CMV-seronegative. Both conserved end residues are part of each CDR3. D genes are given only for firm matches. Some rows mark clone size as missing; the rest say once, few, many or name a class of expanded clone.

D	J	V	size	CDR3	DNA
TRBD1	TRBJ2-7	TRBV6-1	.	CASYSGQGDEQYF	TGTGCCAGTTATTCGGGACAGGGGGACGAGCAGTACTTC
TRBD1	TRBJ1-5	TRBV10-3	.	CAISEVFGQGSWGNQPQHF	TGTGCCATCAGTGAAGTATTTGGACAGGGGTCGTGGGGCAATCAGCCCCAGCATTTT
TRBD2	TRBJ2-3	TRBV27	.	CASSLRLAFNTDTQYF	TGTGCCAGCAGTTTAAGACTAGCGTTTAACACAGATACGCAGTATTTT
TRBD1	TRBJ1-5	TRBV7-6	.	CASSLGQGISNQPQHF	TGTGCCAGCAGCTTGGGACAGGGGATAAGCAATCAGCCCCAGCATTTT
.	TRBJ2-7	TRBV28	.	CASSPGDRSFQYF	TGTGCCAGCAGTCCCGGCGACAGGTCCTTTCAGTACTTC
.	TRBJ1-1	TRBV6-1	.	CASSDTRDINTEAFF	TGTGCCAGCAGTGACACTAGGGATATTAACACTGAAGCTTTCTTT
TRBD1	TRBJ2-7	TRBV5-4	.	CASSSRQGVKYEQYF	TGTGCCAGCAGTAGCAGACAGGGGGTGAAGTACGAGCAGTACTTC
.	TRBJ2-1	TRBV30	.	CAWSAPEGYNEQFF	TGTGCCTGGAGTGCCCCGGAGGGCTACAATGAGCAGTTCTTC
TRBD1	TRBJ1-2	TRBV7-9	.	CASVTGGVYGYTF	TGTGCCAGCGTTACAGGGGGCGTCTATGGCTACACCTTC
.	TRBJ2-7	TRBV28	.	CASSLMSPTYEQYF	TGTGCCAGCAGTTTAATGAGCCCTACCTACGAGCAGTACTTC
.	TRBJ2-7	TRBV7-2	.	CVQVGQDSYEQYF	TGTGTACAGGTGGGGCAGGACTCCTACGAGCAGTACTTC
.	TRBJ1-4	TRBV21-1	.	CASSKGQDGATTNEKLFF	TGTGCCAGCAGCAAGGGACAGGACGGGGCTACAACTAATGAAAAACTGTTTTTT
TRBD1	TRBJ2-2	TRBV30	.	CAWLRTGGFIGELFF	TGTGCCTGGCTAAGGACAGGGGGCTTCATCGGGGAGCTGTTTTTT
.	TRBJ1-1	TRBV5-1	.	CASSPVPGQRYTEAFF	TGCGCCAGCAGCCCCGTACCCGGACAGAGGTACACTGAAGCTTTCTTT
.	TRBJ1-2	TRBV4-1	.	CASSQPRGGRYGYTF	TGCGCCAGCAGCCAACCCCGTGGAGGGAGGTATGGCTACACCTTC
TRBD1	TRBJ1-1	TRBV27	few	CASSYSTGRRYTEAFF	TGTGCCAGCAGTTATTCGACAGGGAGGCGGTACACTGAAGCTTTCTTT
.	TRBJ1-3	TRBV7-9	.	CASSFHLYSGNTIYF	TGTGCCAGCAGCTTCCATCTCTACTCTGGAAACACCATATATTTT
TRBD1	TRBJ1-1	TRBV5-6	.	CASSEIKDRVVTEAFF	TGTGCCAGCAGCGAGATCAAGGACAGGGTGGTCACTGAAGCTTTCTTT
.	TRBJ2-5	TRBV5-1	.	CASSLAWGGGETQYF	TGCGCCAGCAGCTTGGCTTGGGGCGGAGGGGAGACCCAGTACTTC
TRBD1	TRBJ1-1	TRBV6-5	.	CASSYSRTGGTEAFF	TGTGCCAGCAGTTACTCTAGGACAGGGGGCACTGAAGCTTTCTTT
TRBD1	TRBJ1-2	TRBV5-6	.	CASSVGQDYGYTF	TGTGCCAGCAGCGTGGGACAGGACTATGGCTACACCTTC
TRBD1	TRBJ1-2	TRBV9	few	CASSPGQGASAF	TGTGCCAGCAGCCCAGGACAGGGGGCGTCAGCCTTC
.	TRBJ2-7	TRBV6-5	few	CASSNQGYEQYF	TGTGCCAGCAGCAACCAGGGTTACGAGCAGTACTTC
.	TRBJ1-1	TRBV28	.	CASSTRAWDTEAFF	TGTGCCAGCAGTACTAGGGCCTGGGACACTGAAGCTTTCTTT
.	TRBJ2-1	TRBV29-1	.	CSSAGNNNEQFF	TGCAGCTCGGCGGGGAATAACAATGAGCAGTTCTTC
TRBD1	TRBJ2-4	TRBV27	.	CASSLSWTGPNIQYF	TGTGCCAGCAGTTTATCTTGGACAGGGCCAAACATTCAGTACTTC
.	TRBJ1-1	TRBV5-6	.	CASSLVRGSVKAFF	TGTGCCAGCAGCTTGGTAAGGGGTTCGGTGAAGGCTTTCTTT
TRBD1	TRBJ2-7	TRBV13	.	CASSAGQGEYEQYF	TGTGCCAGCAGCGCCGGACAGGGTGAATACGAGCAGTACTTC